Shown below are 28 T cell receptor beta chains from a single sample sequenced in a study of CD8 T cells in Susac syndrome. The RNA, 0.5 to 1 ug, was put through reverse transcription using random hexamers. TCRdb called the immunoSEQ multiplex PCR reads again in MiXCR, with one record for every CDR3 protein. The table has 120,000 or so distinct CDR3 sequences, about 93% seen once. Input material: CD4+ T cells from PBMCs. All receptors come from a human donor in good health.

V is TRBV5-4 and J is TRBJ2-6; D may match TRBD1 or TRBD2 (5 bases each). Germline V gives CDR1 SGHNT, CDR2 YYREEE (reference sequence). Trimming shortened V by 0 bases and J by 7 bases, and 14 bases separated the two germline ends. The CDR3 spans 16 residues. The CDR3 coding sequence is TGTGCCAGCAGCTTGGCCGGGGCCCTGGGCGCCAACGTCCTGACTTTC. Residues: CASSLAGALGANVLTF. The full variable domain, completed using reference TRBV5-4 and TRBJ2-6, is ETGVTQSPTHLIKTRGQQVTLRCSSQSGHNTVSWYQQALGQGPQFIFQYYREEENGRGNFPPRFSGLQFPNYSSELNVNALELDDSALYLCASSLAGALGANVLTFGAGSRLTVL.

V gene TRBV5-1 combines with J gene TRBJ2-1, with 9 bases matching TRBD2. With 0 bases clipped from V and 6 bases from J, the junction kept 4 bases outside the gene matches. The CDR3 runs 15 residues. Germline loops: CDR1 SGHRS, CDR2 YFSETQ. CDR3 in DNA: TGCGCCAGCAGCTTGGTCGCGGGAGGGTCCAATGAGCAGTTCTTC. Encoded protein: CASSLVAGGSNEQFF.

The chain is built from TRBV28 and TRBJ1-1; tentative D call: TRBD1 (5 bases). The CDR3 has 14 residues. Germline V gene lookup returns CDR1 MDHEN and CDR2 SYDVKM. Trimming cost V 6 bases and J 3 bases, with 14 bases left between them. CDR3 in DNA: TGTGCCAGCAGCCCAGGGCTGGAAGACACTGAAGCTTTCTTT. Its translation: CASSPGLEDTEAFF.

The rearrangement uses TRBV5-1 and TRBJ2-1; D is perhaps TRBD2 (6 bases). This CDR3 comprises 16 residues. Between the trimmed V and J ends, which lost 0 bases and 5 bases, there was a span of 15 bases. Germline V gene sequence: CDR1 SGHRS, CDR2 YFSETQ. CDR3 residues: CASSLGGLAENNEQFF. CDR3 coding DNA: TGCGCCAGCAGCTTGGGCGGTTTAGCGGAGAACAATGAGCAGTTCTTC.

V is TRBV10-3 and J is TRBJ2-1; TRBD2 is a possible D gene (5 bases). This CDR3 contains 13 residues. Germline loops: CDR1 ENHRY, CDR2 SYGVKD. Deletions cut 7 bases from V and 8 bases from J, with 15 bases between. The CDR3 DNA sequence: TGTGCCATCACCGAACGGGGAAACGATGAGCAGTTCTTC. Translation gives CAITERGNDEQFF.

This clonotype appeared a few times. The chain carries TRBV29-1 and TRBJ2-7, with TRBD1 matching 7 bases. CDR1 is SQVTM, CDR2 ANQGSEA, per germline. The CDR3 is 12 residues long. Germline trimming cut 4 bases from V and 4 bases from J; bases unmatched to any gene: 4. The CDR3 DNA is TGCAGCGTTGTTGCCAGGGGGTACGAGCAGTACTTC. It specifies CSVVARGYEQYF.

This rearrangement joins TRBV5-1 to TRBJ1-4; 7 nucleotides align to TRBD1. Germline trimming cut 9 bases from V and 2 bases from J; bases unmatched to any gene: 7. Germline V CDR1 and CDR2: SGHRS, YFSETQ. The CDR3 is made up of 14 amino acids. The CDR3 sequence is CATRRGQTNEKLFF. CDR3 DNA sequence: TGCGCCACCCGGCGGGGACAGACTAATGAAAAACTGTTTTTT.

This chain's CDR3 is CASSQAYEQYF. DNA of the CDR3: TGTGCCAGCAGCCAGGCCTACGAGCAGTACTTC. This chain uses TRBV3-1 with TRBJ2-7; D call uncertain. CDR1 and CDR2 from the germline V gene are LGHDT and YNNKEL (reference sequence). The CDR3 has 11 amino acids. V gave up 3 bases and J gave up 2 bases, with 2 bases separating them.

The chain has TRBV5-1 and TRBJ2-7; TRBD1 matches 7 bases. V dropped 0 bases and J dropped 7; count of bases not matched to a gene: 7. In germline, CDR1 is SGHRS, CDR2 YFSETQ. This CDR3 spans 14 amino acids. CDR3: CASSLGQGSGEQYF. The DNA of the CDR3 is TGCGCCAGCAGCTTGGGACAGGGTTCGGGAGAGCAGTACTTC.

The chain recombines TRBV11-3 with TRBJ2-2, with 8 bases fitting TRBD2. The CDR3 contains 16 residues. Germline V lookup: CDR1 SGHNT, CDR2 YENEEA. V was clipped by 4 bases and J by 4 bases; unmatched bases: 8. In DNA form, the CDR3 reads TGTGCCAGCAGCTCTAGAAGCGGGAGTATCACCGGGGAGCTGTTTTTT. Amino acids: CASSSRSGSITGELFF. The full variable domain, in which reference TRBV11-3 and TRBJ2-2 provide the parts outside the CDR3, is EAGVVQSPRYKIIEKKQPVAFWCNPISGHNTLYWYLQNLGQGPELLIRYENEEAVDDSQLPKDRFSAERLKGVDSTLKIQPAELGDSAVYLCASSSRSGSITGELFFGEGSRLTVL.

CDR3: CASRPSGRAYEQYF. DNA of the CDR3: TGTGCCAGCAGGCCTAGCGGGAGGGCCTACGAGCAGTACTTC. V and J are TRBV3-1 and TRBJ2-7; 12 bases agree with TRBD2. Per the germline V gene, CDR1 is LGHDT and CDR2 is YNNKEL (reference sequence). J gave up 2 bases and V 6 bases, and 2 bases lay outside the gene matches. The CDR3 runs to 14 residues.

The genes are TRBV12-3 or TRBV12-4 and TRBJ1-1, with D tentatively TRBD1 (5 bases). V was clipped by 6 bases and J by 0 bases, with 35 bases between them. This CDR3 has 22 amino acids. The CDR3 here is CASRADPGLNDEIRGLNTEAFF. DNA for the CDR3: TGTGCCAGCAGGGCAGACCCGGGACTGAACGATGAGATCCGTGGCTTGAACACTGAAGCTTTCTTT.

V is TRBV30 and J is TRBJ1-3; TRBD1 might be the D (6 bases). Germline CDR1 GTSNPN, CDR2 SVGIG (reference sequence). This CDR3 has 14 residues. The ends were cut back, 4 bases at V and 0 bases at J, with 10 bases in the middle. CDR3 sequence reads: CAWKQGSSGNTIYF. CDR3 sequence (DNA): TGTGCCTGGAAACAGGGAAGCTCTGGAAACACCATATATTTT.

The chain carries TRBV7-9 and TRBJ2-5; no reliable D call. V gave up 4 bases and J gave up 3 bases, with 3 bases separating them. CDR3 size: 11 residues. Per the germline V gene, CDR1 is SEHNR and CDR2 is FQNEAQ (reference sequence). The CDR3 nucleotides are TGTGCCAGCAGCTCAGAAGAGACCCAGTACTTC. Translated, it gives CASSSEETQYF.

This clonotype was counted once. The chain is built from TRBV19 and TRBJ2-6; D unclear. Per the germline V gene, CDR1 is LNHDA and CDR2 is SQIVND (reference sequence). V dropped 5 bases and J dropped 0 bases, with 14 bases sitting between them. The CDR3 runs to 17 residues. As DNA, the CDR3 is TGTGCCAGTAGTCCAGGCCTCCAGACCTCTGGGGCCAACGTCCTGACTTTC. Protein: CASSPGLQTSGANVLTF.

The rearrangement uses TRBV19 and TRBJ2-2; no clear D. Per germline, CDR1 LNHDA and CDR2 SQIVND (reference sequence). The germline V and J ends were trimmed by 5 bases and 2 bases, with 9 bases remaining between them. The CDR3 consists of 14 residues. For the CDR3, the DNA is TGTGCCAGTAGTGTCCCTTATAACACCGGGGAGCTGTTTTTT. Protein: CASSVPYNTGELFF.

The chain employs TRBV7-9 and TRBJ1-2; a possible D gene is TRBD1 (6 bases). Trimming removed 2 bases at V and 8 bases at J, with 18 bases between. CDR1 is SEHNR, CDR2 FQNEAQ, per germline (reference sequence). CDR3 length: 15 amino acids. The CDR3 DNA follows: TGTGCCAGCAGCTTATCCGGAGGGGGGGCGCAGGGCTACACCTTC. Translation: CASSLSGGGAQGYTF.

The V and J genes are TRBV18 and TRBJ1-4; 8 bases agree with TRBD1. The trim removed 1 base at V and 5 bases at J, leaving 3 bases unmatched. The germline CDR1 and CDR2 sequences are KGHSH and LQKENI. The CDR3 extends over 15 amino acids. The CDR3 DNA reads TGTGCCAGCTCACCACGGGGACAGGCAAATGAAAAACTGTTTTTT. This codes for CASSPRGQANEKLFF.

This clonotype was detected a few times. The chain links TRBV12-3 or TRBV12-4 to TRBJ2-5; D is unclear. With 5 bases removed from V and 1 base from J, the gap between germline ends came to 8 bases. The CDR3 totals 13 residues. CDR3 region: CASSPGLQETQYF. The CDR3 region has the DNA TGTGCCAGCAGTCCGGGCCTCCAAGAGACCCAGTACTTC.

This clonotype was recorded once. The chain combines TRBV6-5 with TRBJ2-7, with TRBD1 matching 7 bases. V trimming: 6 bases; J trimming: 2 bases; junction bases outside the gene matches: 10. The CDR3 totals 15 residues. The germline V gene has CDR1 MNHEY and CDR2 SVGAGI. The CDR3 loop is CASSPGTVGTYEQYF. CDR3 bases: TGTGCCAGCAGCCCCGGGACAGTTGGGACCTACGAGCAGTACTTC.

This chain links TRBV12-3 or TRBV12-4 with TRBJ2-5; perhaps TRBD1 as D (5 bases). Between the trimmed V and J ends, which lost 0 bases and 4 bases, there was a span of 6 bases. The CDR3 is 13 amino acids. This chain's CDR3 is CASSLAGAETQYF. The DNA of the CDR3 is TGTGCCAGCAGTTTAGCAGGGGCAGAGACCCAGTACTTC.

The rearrangement links TRBV5-1 to TRBJ2-1; a possible D gene is TRBD1 (5 bases). V gave up 0 bases and J gave up 8 bases, with 18 bases separating them. The CDR3 is 16 amino acids. Germline CDR1 reads SGHRS; CDR2 reads YFSETQ. The CDR3 reads CASSLAERQGWDEQFF. The CDR3 DNA reads TGCGCCAGCAGCTTGGCAGAACGGCAGGGATGGGATGAGCAGTTCTTC. Combining the CDR3 with reference TRBV5-1 and TRBJ2-1 gives the whole variable domain KAGVTQTPRYLIKTRGQQVTLSCSPISGHRSVSWYQQTPGQGLQFLFEYFSETQRNKGNFPGRFSGRQFSNSRSEMNVSTLELGDSALYLCASSLAERQGWDEQFFGPGTRLTVL.

The chain joins TRBV20-1 to TRBJ2-5; TRBD2 agrees at 9 bases. With 3 bases clipped from V and 5 bases from J, the junction kept 4 bases outside the gene matches. This CDR3 is built from 13 residues. Germline CDR1 DFQATT, CDR2 SNEGSKA (reference sequence). CDR3 coding DNA: TGCAGTGCTAGGCGGGAGGGCCGGGAGACCCAGTACTTC. Residues: CSARREGRETQYF.

This chain connects TRBV30 to TRBJ1-1; D possibly corresponds to TRBD1 (5 bases). Germline CDR1 GTSNPN, CDR2 SVGIG (reference sequence). The CDR3 has 13 residues. V lost 2 bases and J lost 1, with 8 bases in between. CDR3 in DNA: TGTGCCTGGAGTCAGGGACCGAACACTGAAGCTTTCTTT. It encodes CAWSQGPNTEAFF.

The chain links TRBV4-2 to TRBJ2-7; D not resolved. Germline assignment: CDR1 LGHNA and CDR2 YNFKEQ. The CDR3 is 16 residues long. V shed 0 bases and J shed 0 bases, with 12 bases lying between them. CDR3 sequence (DNA): TGTGCCAGCAGCCAAGATTTCCTGGGCCTCTCCTACGAGCAGTACTTC. As protein: CASSQDFLGLSYEQYF.

The V and J genes are TRBV29-1 and TRBJ2-1; 7 bases are a match to TRBD2. Germline trimming cut 3 bases from V and 4 bases from J; bases unmatched to any gene: 12. Per germline, CDR1 SQVTM and CDR2 ANQGSEA. The CDR3 extends over 16 amino acids. The CDR3: CSVEASSGPGYNEQFF. The CDR3, as DNA: TGCAGCGTTGAGGCGTCTAGCGGACCAGGTTACAATGAGCAGTTCTTC.

This chain connects TRBV25-1 to TRBJ2-1, with 9 bases that match TRBD2. Germline V CDR1 and CDR2: MGHDK, SYGVNS. J was trimmed by 7 bases and V by 4 bases; bases with no gene match: 8. The CDR3 has 15 residues. The CDR3 sequence: CASSVASAGGNEQFF. The CDR3 region has the DNA TGTGCCAGCAGTGTCGCTTCGGCGGGGGGGAATGAGCAGTTCTTC.

The chain carries TRBV18 and TRBJ2-2; a weak D match, TRBD2 (6 bases). This CDR3 region has 16 residues. Germline V gene data show CDR1 as KGHSH and CDR2 as LQKENI. Trimming removed 3 bases at V and 2 bases at J, with 13 bases between. CDR3 nucleotide sequence: TGTGCCAGCTCACCGAGGGGACTCAAAAACACCGGGGAGCTGTTTTTT. Amino acids: CASSPRGLKNTGELFF.